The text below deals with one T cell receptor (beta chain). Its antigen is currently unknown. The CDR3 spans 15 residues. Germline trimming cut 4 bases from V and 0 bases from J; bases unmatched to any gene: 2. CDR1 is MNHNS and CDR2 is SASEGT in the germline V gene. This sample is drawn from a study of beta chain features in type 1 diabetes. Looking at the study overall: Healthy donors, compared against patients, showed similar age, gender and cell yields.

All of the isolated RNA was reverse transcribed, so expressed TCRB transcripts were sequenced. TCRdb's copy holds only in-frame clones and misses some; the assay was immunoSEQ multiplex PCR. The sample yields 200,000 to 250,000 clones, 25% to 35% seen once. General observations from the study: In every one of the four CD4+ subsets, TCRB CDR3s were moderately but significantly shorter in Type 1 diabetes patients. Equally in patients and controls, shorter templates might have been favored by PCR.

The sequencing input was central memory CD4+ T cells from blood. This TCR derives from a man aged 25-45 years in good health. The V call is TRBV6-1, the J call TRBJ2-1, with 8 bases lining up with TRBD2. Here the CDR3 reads CASSAGLGSYNEQFF. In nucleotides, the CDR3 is TGTGCCAGCAGTGCGGGACTAGGCTCCTACAATGAGCAGTTCTTC.